Listed below are T cell receptor beta chains from one sample, sequenced in a study of shared clonotypes between healthy human individuals. Libraries were prepared by immunoSEQ multiplex PCR; TCRdb keeps only in-frame clonotypes and omits some of them. The data contain approximately 1,500,000 clones, under 99% of them singletons. Sequenced sample: naive CD4+ T cells sorted from blood. Receptors were obtained from a young man in good health. The CDR3 runs from the conserved cysteine through the conserved F or W. Fields, in order: clone size, CDR3 length, D gene, V gene, J gene, CDR3 DNA, CDR3 protein. The D gene is left open where the match is weak. Size is omitted from some rows. Given values are once, few, many or a class for expanded clones.

>.|13|TRBD2|TRBV5-1|TRBJ2-1
TGCGCCAGCAGCACGGGACTAGCGGTTGAGCAGTTCTTC
CASSTGLAVEQFF
>.|15|.|TRBV10-3|TRBJ2-7
TGTGCCATCAGTGTTCTTGGGCCAACCTCCTACGAGCAGTACTTC
CAISVLGPTSYEQYF
>.|13|.|TRBV30|TRBJ1-4
TGTGCCTGGAGCCCCACCTCTTTGGTAAAACTGTTTTTT
CAWSPTSLVKLFF
>.|15|.|TRBV9|TRBJ1-1
TGTGCCAGCAGCGTAGGCGTGGCGGGGAACACTGAAGCTTTCTTT
CASSVGVAGNTEAFF
>.|13|.|TRBV6-1|TRBJ1-2
TGTGCCAGCCTTCCCGCCACTAACTATGGCTACACCTTC
CASLPATNYGYTF
>.|14|.|TRBV5-1|TRBJ2-5
TGCGCCAGCAGCTTGGTAGGAAAACAAGAGACCCAGTACTTC
CASSLVGKQETQYF
>.|13|.|TRBV5-1|TRBJ2-7
TGCGCCAGCAGCTGGGGCGGAGTCTACGAGCAGTACTTC
CASSWGGVYEQYF
>once|15|.|TRBV28|TRBJ1-5
TGTGCCAGCAGTTTTAGGGGGGGCAGCAATCAGCCCCAGCATTTT
CASSFRGGSNQPQHF
>.|20|TRBD2|TRBV28|TRBJ2-2
TGTGCCAGCAGCTCACTTAGCGTAGCGGGAGTTCTGAATACCCCCGGGGAGCTGTTTTTT
CASSSLSVAGVLNTPGELFF
>once|11|.|TRBV6-6|TRBJ2-7
TGTGCCAGCAGTATGATGGGTGAGCAGTACTTC
CASSMMGEQYF
>.|14|TRBD1|TRBV5-4|TRBJ2-5
TGTGCCAGCAGCTTGCGGGACAGCCGAGAGACCCAGTACTTC
CASSLRDSRETQYF
>.|16|.|TRBV29-1|TRBJ2-7
TGCAGCGCCTGGGTGGGTCTGGGAAGGGCGTCCTACGAGCAGTACTTC
CSAWVGLGRASYEQYF
>.|15|TRBD1|TRBV5-1|TRBJ2-3
TGCGCCAGCAGCTTTTTTCAGGGGGACACAGATACGCAGTATTTT
CASSFFQGDTDTQYF
>once|17|.|TRBV10-3|TRBJ2-6
TGTGCCATCAGTGAGTCGGTCACCCTCGCTGGACGAAACGTCCTGACTTTC
CAISESVTLAGRNVLTF
>.|13|.|TRBV5-1|TRBJ2-1
TGCGCCAGCCTTAGGGAAAGTTCAAATGAGCAGTTCTTC
CASLRESSNEQFF
>.|14|.|TRBV18|TRBJ1-2
TGTGCCAGCTCACCACTTCAGGGCAATTATGGCTACACCTTC
CASSPLQGNYGYTF
>.|15|TRBD1|TRBV5-1|TRBJ2-7
TGCGCCAGCAGCTGGGGACAGGGAGGCTCCTACGAGCAGTACTTC
CASSWGQGGSYEQYF
>.|12|.|TRBV10-3|TRBJ1-2
TGTGCCATCGCCCGCGATAACTATGGCTACACCTTC
CAIARDNYGYTF
>.|13|TRBD1|TRBV5-8|TRBJ1-2
TGTGCCAGCAGCCAAGACAGGGTCTATGGCTACACCTTC
CASSQDRVYGYTF
>.|14|TRBD1|TRBV5-1|TRBJ2-5
TGCGCCAGCAGCTTGGGGGGACAGGGCGAGACCCAGTACTTC
CASSLGGQGETQYF
>.|15|.|TRBV19|TRBJ1-3
TGTGCCAGTAGTATCCCGCCCGGGACGCGAAACACCATATATTTT
CASSIPPGTRNTIYF
>.|13|.|TRBV29-1|TRBJ2-7
TGCAGCGTTGCTCGGGACACATACTACGAGCAGTACTTC
CSVARDTYYEQYF
>once|14|.|TRBV18|TRBJ1-4
TGTGCCAGCTCACCCTCATCAACTAATGAAAAACTGTTTTTT
CASSPSSTNEKLFF
>.|12|.|TRBV9|TRBJ2-3
TGTGCCAGCAGCGTAGAGCCAGATACGCAGTATTTT
CASSVEPDTQYF
>.|15|.|TRBV19|TRBJ1-5
TGTGCCAGTAGTGCCGAGGGAGGGGCGGGTCAGCCCCAGCATTTT
CASSAEGGAGQPQHF
>.|15|.|TRBV18|TRBJ1-5
TGTGCCAGCTCACCAGGCAGGGGACTTAATCAGCCCCAGCATTTT
CASSPGRGLNQPQHF
>.|14|.|TRBV5-1|TRBJ2-4
TGCGCCAGCAGCTTGGCTCAGGGGAAGAACATTCAGTACTTC
CASSLAQGKNIQYF
>once|15|.|TRBV28|TRBJ2-1
TGTGCCAGCAGTTTAAGTCAGGAGTGGGCGGGATTCACGTTCTTC
CASSLSQEWAGFTFF
>once|23|TRBD2|TRBV28|TRBJ2-1
TGTGCCAGCAGTCCCCCCGGGCCTAGACGGGCGGGAGGCCCCATAAGCTCCTACAATGAGCAGTTCTTC
CASSPPGPRRAGGPISSYNEQFF
>once|12|.|TRBV18|TRBJ2-1
TGTGCCAGCTCACCGCTAGGACATGAGCAGTTCTTC
CASSPLGHEQFF
>.|14|.|TRBV5-5|TRBJ2-7
TGTGCCAGCAGGCCGGTCGAGTTTCTAGGCGAGCAGTACTTC
CASRPVEFLGEQYF
>.|20|TRBD2|TRBV7-2|TRBJ2-1
TGTGCCAGCAGCTTAGCCCTGGGTAGCGGGAGGCTAAGCTCCTACAATGAGCAGTTCTTC
CASSLALGSGRLSSYNEQFF
>.|13|.|TRBV7-9|TRBJ1-2
TGTGCCAGCAGCCGATCGGGGTTGGATGGCTACACCTTC
CASSRSGLDGYTF
>.|13|.|TRBV7-9|TRBJ2-7
TGTGCCAGTAGCTTAGGTGTTGGATACGAGCAGTACTTC
CASSLGVGYEQYF
>.|13|.|TRBV9|TRBJ1-1
TGTGCCAGCAGCGCTAATAGTTACACTGAAGCTTTCTTT
CASSANSYTEAFF
>.|14|.|TRBV9|TRBJ1-1
TGTGCCAGCAGCAGATTCGACCGGAACACTGAAGCTTTCTTT
CASSRFDRNTEAFF
>.|14|TRBD2|TRBV29-1|TRBJ2-5
TGCAGCGTTTCCCAGGGAGGGATACAAGAGACCCAGTACTTC
CSVSQGGIQETQYF
>.|14|.|TRBV9|TRBJ2-7
TGTGCCAGCAGCGTTTTTGGGAACTCCTACGAGCAGTACTTC
CASSVFGNSYEQYF
>.|16|TRBD2|TRBV5-5|TRBJ2-7
TGTGCCAGCAGCCAGGGACTAGCGGGAGTTTCGTACGAGCAGTACTTC
CASSQGLAGVSYEQYF
>.|13|.|TRBV15|TRBJ1-5
TGTGCCACCAGCAGAGACCCGCGTCAGCCCCAGCATTTT
CATSRDPRQPQHF
>.|14|.|TRBV19|TRBJ1-2
TGTGCCAGTACCGGGACTTTAGCTAACTATGGCTACACCTTC
CASTGTLANYGYTF
>.|17|.|TRBV7-8|TRBJ2-1
TGTGCCAGCAGCTTATTCCAAACCCCAAGCTCCTACAATGAGCAGTTCTTC
CASSLFQTPSSYNEQFF
>.|15|TRBD1|TRBV5-6|TRBJ2-7
TGTGCCAGCAGCTTCTCTAGGACAGGGGCTTACGAGCAGTACTTC
CASSFSRTGAYEQYF
>.|15|.|TRBV7-2|TRBJ1-1
TGTGCCAGCCGAGGGCGGGGATCCATGAACACTGAAGCTTTCTTT
CASRGRGSMNTEAFF
>few|16|TRBD1|TRBV15|TRBJ1-5
TGTGCCACCAGCAGAGGAGGGACAGGGAGCAATCAGCCCCAGCATTTT
CATSRGGTGSNQPQHF
>.|14|.|TRBV28|TRBJ1-5
TGTGCCACCGGCATGTTGGGGAGGAATCAGCCCCAGCATTTT
CATGMLGRNQPQHF
>.|12|.|TRBV18|TRBJ2-2
TGTGCCAGCTCACCACCGCCCGGGGAGCTGTTTTTT
CASSPPPGELFF
>.|12|.|TRBV15|TRBJ1-5
TGTGCCACCAGCAGAACAAATCTGCCCCAGCATTTT
CATSRTNLPQHF
>.|16|.|TRBV19|TRBJ1-3
TGTGCCAGTAGTATCCTGGACAGAGACTCTGGAAACACCATATATTTT
CASSILDRDSGNTIYF
>.|16|TRBD2|TRBV29-1|TRBJ2-3
TGCAGCGTTGAAGATGAAGCTAGCGGGAATACAGATACGCAGTATTTT
CSVEDEASGNTDTQYF
>.|14|TRBD1|TRBV28|TRBJ1-2
TGTGCCAGCAGTCCCGGACAGGGAAACTATGGCTACACCTTC
CASSPGQGNYGYTF
>once|18|TRBD2|TRBV19|TRBJ2-2
TGTGCCAGTAGTATGAGGGGGACTAGCGGGACCAACACCGGGGAGCTGTTTTTT
CASSMRGTSGTNTGELFF
>.|16|TRBD2|TRBV9|TRBJ2-7
TGTGCCAGCAGCGTAGAGGCGGGAGTTAACTCCTACGAGCAGTACTTC
CASSVEAGVNSYEQYF
>.|15|.|TRBV19|TRBJ2-5
TGTGCCAGTACCTCACAGGGAGTGGGGCAAGAGACCCAGTACTTC
CASTSQGVGQETQYF